This T cell receptor (beta chain) was identified during a study of blood T cells in healthy people across ages. Study-wide background: Template switching recovered approximately one barcoded beta molecule for every two T cells.

Comment on this clonotype: Its antigen is currently unknown.

The germline gives CDR1 MNHEY, CDR2 SMNVEV (reference sequence). There are 16 residues in the CDR3. The V gene lost 5 bases and the J gene lost 2 bases, with 13 bases spanning the gap. With a J-beta primer mix and a sample-barcoded 5' primer, a second PCR ran about 7 to 12 cycles. TCRdb ran MiXCR on the 5' RACE reads and lists one entry per CDR3 protein. This sample has 1.5 million or so distinct CDR3 sequences, with approximately 43% found just once. General study results and limits: Older age coincided with a roughly linear decline in TCR beta diversity per million T cells. It was not known whether donors were CMV positive (a possible confounder of expanded clonotype changes).

Researchers collected 9 to 10 milliliters of peripheral blood from every single donor. The sequenced sample was blood. The V gene is TRBV27, the J gene TRBJ2-6; D gene unclear. The clonotype was recovered from a woman between 18 and 30 years old in good health. In DNA form, the CDR3 reads TGTGCCAGCAGTCCCCTCCAGTCTACTGGGGCCAACGTCCTGACTTTC. It encodes CASSPLQSTGANVLTF.